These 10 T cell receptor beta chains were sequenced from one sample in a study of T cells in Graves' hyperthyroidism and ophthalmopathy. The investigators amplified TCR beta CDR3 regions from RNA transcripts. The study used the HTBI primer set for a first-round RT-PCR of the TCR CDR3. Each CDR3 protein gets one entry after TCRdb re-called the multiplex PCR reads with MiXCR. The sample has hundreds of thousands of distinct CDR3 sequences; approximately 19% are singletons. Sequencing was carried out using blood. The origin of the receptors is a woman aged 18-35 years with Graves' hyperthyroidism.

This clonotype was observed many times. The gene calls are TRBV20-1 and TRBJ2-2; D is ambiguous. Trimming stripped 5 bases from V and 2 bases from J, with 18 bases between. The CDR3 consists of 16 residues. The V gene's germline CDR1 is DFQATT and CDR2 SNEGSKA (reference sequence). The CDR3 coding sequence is TGCAGTGCTCCAGATTCACCGATACTTAACACCGGGGAGCTGTTTTTT. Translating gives CSAPDSPILNTGELFF.

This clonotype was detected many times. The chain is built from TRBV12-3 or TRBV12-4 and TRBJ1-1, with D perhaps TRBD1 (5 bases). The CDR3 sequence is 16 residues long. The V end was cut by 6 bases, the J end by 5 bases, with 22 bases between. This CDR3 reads CASSNTGTGIWTEAFF. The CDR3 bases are TGTGCCAGCAGCAACACCGGGACCGGTATCTGGACTGAAGCTTTCTTT.

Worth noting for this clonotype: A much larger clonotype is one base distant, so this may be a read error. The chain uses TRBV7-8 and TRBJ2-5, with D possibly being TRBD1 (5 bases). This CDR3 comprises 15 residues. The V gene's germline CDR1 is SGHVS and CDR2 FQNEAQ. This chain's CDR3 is CASSQDRMGQDTQYF. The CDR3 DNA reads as TGCGCCAGCAGCCAAGACCGGATGGGGCAAGATACCCAGTACTTC.

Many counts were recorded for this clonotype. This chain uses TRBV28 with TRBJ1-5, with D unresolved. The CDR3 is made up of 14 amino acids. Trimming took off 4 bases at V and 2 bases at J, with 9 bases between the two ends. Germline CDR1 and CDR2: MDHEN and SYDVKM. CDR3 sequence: CASSSPGGNQPQHF. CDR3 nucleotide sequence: TGTGCCAGCAGTTCCCCCGGAGGCAATCAGCCCCAGCATTTT.

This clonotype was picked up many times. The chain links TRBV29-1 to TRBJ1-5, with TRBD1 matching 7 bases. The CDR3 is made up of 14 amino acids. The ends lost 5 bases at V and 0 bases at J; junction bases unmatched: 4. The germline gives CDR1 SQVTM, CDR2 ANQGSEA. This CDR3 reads CSVSTGFSNQPQHF. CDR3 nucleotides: TGCAGCGTTTCGACAGGGTTTAGCAATCAGCCCCAGCATTTT.

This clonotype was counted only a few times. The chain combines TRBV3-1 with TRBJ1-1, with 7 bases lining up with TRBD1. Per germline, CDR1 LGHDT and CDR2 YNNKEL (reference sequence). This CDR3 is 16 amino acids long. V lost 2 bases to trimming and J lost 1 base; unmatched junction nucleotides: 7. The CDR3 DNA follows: TGTGCCAGCAGCCAATTCGGGACAGCCGGGAACACTGAAGCTTTCTTT. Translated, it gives CASSQFGTAGNTEAFF.

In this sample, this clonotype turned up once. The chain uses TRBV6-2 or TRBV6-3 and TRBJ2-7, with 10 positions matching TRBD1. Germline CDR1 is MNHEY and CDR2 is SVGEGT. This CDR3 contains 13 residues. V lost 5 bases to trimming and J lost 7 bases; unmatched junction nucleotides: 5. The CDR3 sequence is CASSGDRGREQYF. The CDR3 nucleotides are TGTGCCAGCAGTGGGGACAGGGGAAGGGAGCAGTACTTC.

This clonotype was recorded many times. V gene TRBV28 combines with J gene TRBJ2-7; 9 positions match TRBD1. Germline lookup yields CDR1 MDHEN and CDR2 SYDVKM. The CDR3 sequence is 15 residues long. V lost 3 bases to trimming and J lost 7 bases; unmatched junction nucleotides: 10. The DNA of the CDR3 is TGTGCCAGCAGTTTTCAAGGGACAGGGAAATTGGAGCAGTACTTC. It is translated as CASSFQGTGKLEQYF.

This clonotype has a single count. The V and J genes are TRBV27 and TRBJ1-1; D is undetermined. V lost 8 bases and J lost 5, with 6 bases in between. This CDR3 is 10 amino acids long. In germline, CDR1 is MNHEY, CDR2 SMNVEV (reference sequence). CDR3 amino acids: CASPNTEAFF. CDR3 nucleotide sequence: TGTGCCAGCCCAAATACTGAAGCTTTCTTT.

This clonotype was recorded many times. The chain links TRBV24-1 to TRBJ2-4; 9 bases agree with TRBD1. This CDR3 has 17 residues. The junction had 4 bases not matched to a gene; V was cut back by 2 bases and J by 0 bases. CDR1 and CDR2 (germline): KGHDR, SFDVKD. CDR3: CATSDSGTGPAKNIQYF. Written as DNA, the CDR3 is TGTGCCACCAGTGATTCTGGGACAGGGCCAGCCAAAAACATTCAGTACTTC.